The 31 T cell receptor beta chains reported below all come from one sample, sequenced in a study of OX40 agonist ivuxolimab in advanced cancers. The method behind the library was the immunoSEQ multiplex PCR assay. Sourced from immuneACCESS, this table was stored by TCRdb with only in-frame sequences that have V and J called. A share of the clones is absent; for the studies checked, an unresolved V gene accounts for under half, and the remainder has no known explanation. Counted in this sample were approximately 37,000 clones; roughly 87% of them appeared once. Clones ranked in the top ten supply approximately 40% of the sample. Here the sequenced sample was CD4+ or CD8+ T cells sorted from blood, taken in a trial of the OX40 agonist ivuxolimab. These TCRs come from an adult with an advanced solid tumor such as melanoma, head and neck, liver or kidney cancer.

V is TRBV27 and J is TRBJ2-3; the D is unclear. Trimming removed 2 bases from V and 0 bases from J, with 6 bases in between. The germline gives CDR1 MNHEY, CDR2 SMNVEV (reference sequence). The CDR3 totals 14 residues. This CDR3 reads CASSLQPSTDTQYF. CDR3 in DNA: TGTGCCAGCAGTTTACAGCCTAGCACAGATACGCAGTATTTT.

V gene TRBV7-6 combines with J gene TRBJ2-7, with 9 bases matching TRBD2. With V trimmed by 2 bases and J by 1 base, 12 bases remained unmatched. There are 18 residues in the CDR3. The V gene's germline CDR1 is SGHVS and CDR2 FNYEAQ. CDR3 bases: TGTGCCAGCAGCTTAAAGCTAGCGGGACCAGAACGTTCCTACGAGCAGTACTTC. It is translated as CASSLKLAGPERSYEQYF.

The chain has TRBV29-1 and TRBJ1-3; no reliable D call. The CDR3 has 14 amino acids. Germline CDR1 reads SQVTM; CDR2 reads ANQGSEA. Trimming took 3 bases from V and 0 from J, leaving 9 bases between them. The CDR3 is CSVDIGISGNTIYF. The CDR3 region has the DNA TGCAGCGTTGATATAGGGATCTCTGGAAACACCATATATTTT.

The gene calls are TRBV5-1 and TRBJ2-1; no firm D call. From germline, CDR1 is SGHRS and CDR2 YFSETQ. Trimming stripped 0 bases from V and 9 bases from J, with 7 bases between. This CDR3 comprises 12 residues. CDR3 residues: CASSLVISEQFF. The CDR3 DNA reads TGCGCCAGCAGCTTGGTAATCAGTGAGCAGTTCTTC.

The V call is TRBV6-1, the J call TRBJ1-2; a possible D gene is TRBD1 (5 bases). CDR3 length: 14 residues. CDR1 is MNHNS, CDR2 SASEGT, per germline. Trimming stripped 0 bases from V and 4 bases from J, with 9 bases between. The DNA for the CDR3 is TGTGCCAGCAGTGAAGCGCCAGGGCCCTATGGCTACACCTTC. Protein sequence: CASSEAPGPYGYTF.

CDR3 bases: TGTGCCAGCAGCCAAGAGTTAGGGAGTCAGCCCCAGCATTTT. This translates into CASSQELGSQPQHF. J is TRBJ1-5 and V is TRBV7-6; D gene unclear. This CDR3 has 14 residues. The germline V and J ends were trimmed by 5 bases and 6 bases, with 14 bases remaining between them. CDR1 is SGHVS, CDR2 FNYEAQ, per germline.

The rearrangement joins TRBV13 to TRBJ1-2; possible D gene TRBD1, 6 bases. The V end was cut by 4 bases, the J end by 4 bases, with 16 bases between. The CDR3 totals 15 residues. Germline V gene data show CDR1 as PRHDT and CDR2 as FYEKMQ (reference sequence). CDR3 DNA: TGTGCCAGCAGCTCGACCCTACAGGGAGGCTATGGCTACACCTTC. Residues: CASSSTLQGGYGYTF.

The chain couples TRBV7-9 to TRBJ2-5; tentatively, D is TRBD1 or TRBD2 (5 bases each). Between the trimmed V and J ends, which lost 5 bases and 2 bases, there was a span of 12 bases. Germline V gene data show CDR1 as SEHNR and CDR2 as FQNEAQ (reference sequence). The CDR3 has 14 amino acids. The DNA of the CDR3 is TGTGCCAGCAGCGGGGACCTCGATCAAGAGACCCAGTACTTC. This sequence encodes CASSGDLDQETQYF.

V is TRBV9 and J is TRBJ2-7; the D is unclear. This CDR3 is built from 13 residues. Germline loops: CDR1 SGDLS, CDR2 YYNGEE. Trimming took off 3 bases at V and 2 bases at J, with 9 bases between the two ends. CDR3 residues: CASSGSGPYEQYF. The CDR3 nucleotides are TGTGCCAGCAGCGGGTCCGGGCCCTACGAGCAGTACTTC.

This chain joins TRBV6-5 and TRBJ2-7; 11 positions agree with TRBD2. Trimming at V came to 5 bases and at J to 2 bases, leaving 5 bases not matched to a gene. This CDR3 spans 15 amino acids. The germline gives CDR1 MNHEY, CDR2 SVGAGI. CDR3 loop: CASSPPTSGTYEQYF. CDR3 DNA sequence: TGTGCCAGCAGTCCTCCGACTAGCGGGACCTACGAGCAGTACTTC.

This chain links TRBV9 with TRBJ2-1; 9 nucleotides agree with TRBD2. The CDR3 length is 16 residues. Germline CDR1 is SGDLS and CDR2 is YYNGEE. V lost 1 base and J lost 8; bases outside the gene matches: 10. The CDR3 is CASSVMTSGFGDEQFF. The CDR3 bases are TGTGCCAGCAGCGTAATGACTAGCGGTTTTGGGGATGAGCAGTTCTTC.

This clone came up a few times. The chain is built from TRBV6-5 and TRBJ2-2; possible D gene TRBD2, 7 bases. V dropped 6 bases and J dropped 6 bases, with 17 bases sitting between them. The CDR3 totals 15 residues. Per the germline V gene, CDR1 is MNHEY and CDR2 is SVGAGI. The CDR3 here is CASSPRGGFAGELFF. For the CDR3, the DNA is TGTGCCAGCAGCCCCAGGGGAGGGTTCGCCGGGGAGCTGTTTTTT.

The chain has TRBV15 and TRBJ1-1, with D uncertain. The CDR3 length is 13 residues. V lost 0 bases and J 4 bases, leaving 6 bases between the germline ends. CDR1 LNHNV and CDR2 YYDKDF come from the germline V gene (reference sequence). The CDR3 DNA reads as TGTGCCACCAGCAGAGATCCGACCACTGAAGCTTTCTTT. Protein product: CATSRDPTTEAFF.

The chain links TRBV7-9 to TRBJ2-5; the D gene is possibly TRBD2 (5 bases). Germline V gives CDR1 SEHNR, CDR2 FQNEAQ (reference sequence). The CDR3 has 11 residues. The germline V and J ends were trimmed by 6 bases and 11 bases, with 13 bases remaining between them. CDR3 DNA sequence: TGTGCCAGCAGGTCAGTGGGAGAGCAGTACTTC. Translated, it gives CASRSVGEQYF.

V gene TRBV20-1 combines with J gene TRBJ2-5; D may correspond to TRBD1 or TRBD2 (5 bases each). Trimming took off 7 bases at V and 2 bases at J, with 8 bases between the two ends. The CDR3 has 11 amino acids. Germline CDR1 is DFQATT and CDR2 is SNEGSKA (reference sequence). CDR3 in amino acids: CSGDAQETQYF. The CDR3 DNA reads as TGCAGTGGGGACGCTCAAGAGACCCAGTACTTC.

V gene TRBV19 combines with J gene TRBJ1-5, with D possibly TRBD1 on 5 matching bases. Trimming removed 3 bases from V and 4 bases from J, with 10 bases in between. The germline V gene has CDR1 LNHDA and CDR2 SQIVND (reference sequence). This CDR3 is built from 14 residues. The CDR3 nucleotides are TGTGCCAGTAGTATGCAGGGAGGTAATCAGCCCCAGCATTTT. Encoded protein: CASSMQGGNQPQHF.

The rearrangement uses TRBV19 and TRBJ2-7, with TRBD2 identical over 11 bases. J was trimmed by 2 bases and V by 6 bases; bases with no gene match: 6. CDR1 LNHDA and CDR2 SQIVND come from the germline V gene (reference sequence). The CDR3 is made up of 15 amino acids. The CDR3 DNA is TGTGCCAGTAGCGCCGGGACTAGCGGCCCCTACGAGCAGTACTTC. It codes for CASSAGTSGPYEQYF.

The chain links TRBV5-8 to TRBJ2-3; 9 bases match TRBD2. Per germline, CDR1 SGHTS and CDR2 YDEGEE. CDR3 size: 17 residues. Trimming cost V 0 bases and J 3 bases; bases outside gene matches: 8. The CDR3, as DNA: TGTGCCAGCAGCTTGGGTCTTAGCGGGGGACCTACAGATACGCAGTATTTT. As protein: CASSLGLSGGPTDTQYF.

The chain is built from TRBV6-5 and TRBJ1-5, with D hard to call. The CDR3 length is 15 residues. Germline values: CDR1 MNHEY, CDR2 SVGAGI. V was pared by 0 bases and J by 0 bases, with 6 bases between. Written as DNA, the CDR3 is TGTGCCAGCAGTTACTCGTCAGATAGCAATCAGCCCCAGCATTTT. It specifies CASSYSSDSNQPQHF.

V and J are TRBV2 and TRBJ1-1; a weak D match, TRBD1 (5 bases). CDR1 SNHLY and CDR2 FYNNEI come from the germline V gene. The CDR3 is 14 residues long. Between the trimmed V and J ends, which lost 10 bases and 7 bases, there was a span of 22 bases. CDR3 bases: TGTGCCATCCCAAACGGGGCCGGTGGAGATGAAGCTTTCTTT. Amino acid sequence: CAIPNGAGGDEAFF.

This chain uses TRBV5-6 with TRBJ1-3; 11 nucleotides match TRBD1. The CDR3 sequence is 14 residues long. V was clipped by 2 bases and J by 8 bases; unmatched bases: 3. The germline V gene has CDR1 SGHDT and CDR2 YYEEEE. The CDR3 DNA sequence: TGTGCCAGCAGCTTAGGGACAGGGGGATACACCATATATTTT. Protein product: CASSLGTGGYTIYF. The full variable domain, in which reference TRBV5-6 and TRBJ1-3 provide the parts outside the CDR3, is DAGVTQSPTHLIKTRGQQVTLRCSPKSGHDTVSWYQQALGQGPQFIFQYYEEEERQRGNFPDRFSGHQFPNYSSELNVNALLLGDSALYLCASSLGTGGYTIYFGEGSWLTVV.

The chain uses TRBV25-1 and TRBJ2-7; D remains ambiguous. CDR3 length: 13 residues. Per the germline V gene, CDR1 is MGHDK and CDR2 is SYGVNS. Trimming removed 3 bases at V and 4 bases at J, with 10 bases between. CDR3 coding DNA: TGTGCCAGCAGTGAGAAGGGCTGGTACGAGCAGTACTTC. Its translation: CASSEKGWYEQYF.

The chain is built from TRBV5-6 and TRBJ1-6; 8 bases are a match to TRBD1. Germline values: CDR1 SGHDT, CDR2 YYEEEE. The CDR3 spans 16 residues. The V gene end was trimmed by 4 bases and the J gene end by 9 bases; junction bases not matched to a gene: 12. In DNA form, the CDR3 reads TGTGCCAGCAGCCTGGGACAGGCCCATTTAATTTCACCCCTCCACTTT. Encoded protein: CASSLGQAHLISPLHF.

CDR3 DNA sequence: TGTGCCAGCAGCCAAGGAATTGCGACTTTCGACGGCTACACCTTC. It yields the protein CASSQGIATFDGYTF. V usage is TRBV4-2 and J usage is TRBJ1-2; D gene unclear. Germline V gene lookup returns CDR1 LGHNA and CDR2 YNFKEQ. Deletions cut 1 base from V and 8 bases from J, with 17 bases between. The CDR3 spans 15 residues.

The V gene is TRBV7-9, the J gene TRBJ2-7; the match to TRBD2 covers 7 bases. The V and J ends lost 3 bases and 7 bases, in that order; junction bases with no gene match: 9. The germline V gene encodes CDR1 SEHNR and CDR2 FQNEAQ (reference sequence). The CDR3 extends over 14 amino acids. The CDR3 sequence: CASSFGEGLWEQYF. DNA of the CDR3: TGTGCCAGCAGCTTCGGGGAGGGACTATGGGAGCAGTACTTC.

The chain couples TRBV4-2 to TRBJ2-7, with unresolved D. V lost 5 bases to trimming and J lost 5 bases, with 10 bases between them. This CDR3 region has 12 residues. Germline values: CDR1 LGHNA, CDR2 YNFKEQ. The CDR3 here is CASSVGFHEQYF. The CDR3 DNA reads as TGTGCCAGCAGCGTTGGCTTCCACGAGCAGTACTTC.

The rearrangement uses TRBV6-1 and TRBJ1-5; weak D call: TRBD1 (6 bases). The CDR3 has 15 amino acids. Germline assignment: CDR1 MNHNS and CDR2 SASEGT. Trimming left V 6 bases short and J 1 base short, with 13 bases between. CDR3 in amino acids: CASSLGTTSNQPQHF. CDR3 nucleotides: TGTGCCAGCAGCCTCGGGACAACCAGCAATCAGCCCCAGCATTTT.

Here the CDR3 reads CASSPGLFSGNTIYF. The CDR3 DNA is TGTGCCAGCAGTCCGGGCTTATTCTCTGGAAACACCATATATTTT. The rearrangement links TRBV6-5 to TRBJ1-3; D remains ambiguous. Per germline, CDR1 MNHEY and CDR2 SVGAGI. Trimming took off 5 bases at V and 0 bases at J, with 11 bases between the two ends. The CDR3 length is 15 residues.

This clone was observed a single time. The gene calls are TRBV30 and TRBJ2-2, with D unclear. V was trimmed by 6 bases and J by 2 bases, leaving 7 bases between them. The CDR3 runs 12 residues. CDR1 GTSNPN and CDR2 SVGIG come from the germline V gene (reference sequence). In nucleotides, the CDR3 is TGTGCCTGTCCCTTTAACACCGGGGAGCTGTTTTTT. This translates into CACPFNTGELFF.

CDR3 coding DNA: TGTGCCAGCAGTGAAGGACAGGGGGCTTCCTACGAGCAGTACTTC. Protein: CASSEGQGASYEQYF. This chain connects TRBV2 to TRBJ2-7; 10 bases line up with TRBD1. The CDR3 is 15 amino acids. CDR1 SNHLY and CDR2 FYNNEI come from the germline V gene. The J segment lost 1 base and the V segment lost 1 base, leaving 1 base of the junction unmatched.

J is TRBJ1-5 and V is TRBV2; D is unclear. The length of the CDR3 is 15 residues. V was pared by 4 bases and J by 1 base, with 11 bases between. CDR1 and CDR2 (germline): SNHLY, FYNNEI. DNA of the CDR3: TGTGCCAGCAGTGTTGTAGGTCAGAGCAATCAGCCCCAGCATTTT. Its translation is CASSVVGQSNQPQHF.